This TCR beta chain is from a study of T cell responses to AZD1222 COVID-19 vaccine. Whole-study results and caveats: Close to half of all spike-specific TCRs reportedly target regions of the variants that are unmutated. White British people made up most donors, females outnumbered males, and clonal diversity was possibly underestimated. Distributed over spike, vaccine-associated CD4 TCRs predominated at 160-218 and 743-854.

The germline gives CDR1 LNHDA, CDR2 SQIVND (reference sequence). The CDR3 runs 14 residues. The protocol was immunoSEQ multiplex PCR, while the TCRdb copy is restricted to in-frame clones and leaves out a portion. The table records about 140,000 clones, more than 80% of them present only once. Regarding this clone: Its specificity is not known. Compared with germline, one end of the junction differs, possibly owing to a read error.

The TCR sequence derives from an adult in good health. The gene calls are TRBV19 and TRBJ1-1, with a weak D call TRBD1 (5 bases). Specimen: peripheral blood, collected on day 0 of MenACWY control vaccination. This chain's CDR3 is CASRIRPGNTEAFF. In DNA form, the CDR3 reads TGTGCCAGTCGTATTAGACCAGGGAATACTGAAGCTTTCTTT.